One and the same sample provided the 8 T cell receptor beta chains below, sequenced in a study of spatial heterogeneity in lung cancer. As for time point: sample taken at primary tumor resection. Material for sequencing was whole RNA from tumor, nontumor lung or frozen PBMC, left unsorted. TCRdb analysed the 5' RACE reads with MiXCR anew, one entry per CDR3 protein. Among tens of thousands of distinct CDR3 sequences listed, about 4.5% were seen once. The sequencing here drew on PBMCs, taken at surgery. The source is a male donor with early-stage non-small cell lung cancer.

This clonotype was seen repeatedly, ten times or more. As DNA, the CDR3 is TGCAGTGCTAGGAATGAGTGGGACAGAGGAGAAAAACTGTTTTTT. The encoded protein is CSARNEWDRGEKLFF. The V and J genes are TRBV20-1 and TRBJ1-4, with 7 bases matching TRBD1. The germline V gene encodes CDR1 DFQATT and CDR2 SNEGSKA (reference sequence). The CDR3 loop spans 15 amino acids. The V and J ends lost 3 bases and 8 bases, in that order; junction bases with no gene match: 12.

Ten or more counts support this clonotype. The chain carries TRBV30 and TRBJ1-4; the D is unclear. The CDR3 spans 12 residues. The V gene lost 3 bases and the J gene lost 10 bases, with 12 bases spanning the gap. Germline loops: CDR1 GTSNPN, CDR2 SVGIG (reference sequence). The CDR3: CAWSFEIGKLFF. Written as DNA, the CDR3 is TGTGCCTGGAGCTTCGAGATTGGAAAACTGTTTTTT. Using reference TRBV30 and TRBJ1-4 for the parts outside the CDR3, the full variable domain is SQTIHQWPATLVQPVGSPLSLECTVEGTSNPNLYWYRQAAGRGLQLLFYSVGIGQISSEVPQNLSASRPQDRQFILSSKKLLLSDSGFYLCAWSFEIGKLFFGSGTQLSVL.

There are many counts of this clonotype. This chain links TRBV7-9 with TRBJ1-1; D remains unclear. V lost 2 bases and J lost 4, with 8 bases in between. The germline V gene has CDR1 SEHNR and CDR2 FQNEAQ (reference sequence). The length of the CDR3 is 13 residues. The CDR3 DNA is TGTGCCAGCAGCTTATCTGTCGTCACTGAAGCTTTCTTT. It codes for CASSLSVVTEAFF.

This clonotype was counted ten times or more. The rearrangement links TRBV11-2 to TRBJ2-1, with D hard to call. Germline CDR1 and CDR2: SGHAT and FQNNGV. V shed 0 bases and J shed 6 bases, with 3 bases lying between them. CDR3 length: 12 residues. DNA for the CDR3: TGTGCCAGCAGCTTAGAGGTCAATGAGCAGTTCTTC. Amino acids: CASSLEVNEQFF.

This clonotype was counted at least ten times. The rearrangement uses TRBV5-1 and TRBJ1-1; D remains ambiguous. This CDR3 has 15 amino acids. Trimming cost V 3 bases and J 0 bases, with 12 bases left between them. CDR1 SGHRS and CDR2 YFSETQ come from the germline V gene. CDR3 sequence reads: CASSSRRAMNTEAFF. The CDR3 DNA sequence: TGCGCCAGCAGCTCTCGAAGAGCCATGAACACTGAAGCTTTCTTT.

This clonotype showed up many times. The chain recombines TRBV6-5 with TRBJ2-7; D ambiguous. The CDR3 extends over 15 amino acids. Germline CDR1 and CDR2: MNHEY and SVGAGI. Trimming pared 0 bases from V and 2 bases from J, leaving 11 bases between. CDR3 region: CASSYSNTLTYEQYF. The CDR3 nucleotides are TGTGCCAGCAGTTACTCGAATACACTGACCTACGAGCAGTACTTC.

This clonotype appeared many times. This chain joins TRBV7-2 and TRBJ2-7; 13 nucleotides agree with TRBD2. The CDR3 sequence is 16 residues long. Germline loops: CDR1 SGHTA, CDR2 FQGNSA. The ends lost 10 bases at V and 5 bases at J; junction bases unmatched: 14. The CDR3 here is CAIRTSGRGGRNEQYF. The CDR3 DNA is TGTGCCATCCGGACTAGCGGGAGAGGGGGCAGGAACGAGCAGTACTTC.

This rearrangement joins TRBV9 to TRBJ2-5, with TRBD1 as a possible D gene (6 bases). From germline, CDR1 is SGDLS and CDR2 YYNGEE. This CDR3 region has 14 residues. Trimming cost V 3 bases and J 3 bases, with 12 bases left between them. Here the CDR3 reads CASSGSGTKETQYF. For the CDR3, the DNA is TGTGCCAGCAGCGGGTCCGGGACAAAAGAGACCCAGTACTTC.